This passage covers 18 T cell receptor beta chains from one sample sequenced in a study of T cells in localized non-small cell lung cancer. The assay was immunoSEQ multiplex PCR, and TCRdb's table has in-frame clones only and misses some. The repertoire holds roughly 30,000 clones, with roughly 90% as singletons. This specimen was peripheral blood mononuclear cells, taken before any cancer treatment. All receptors derive from a woman aged 35 to 70 with stage III lung adenocarcinoma.

The V and J genes are TRBV28 and TRBJ2-1; D not certain. The V gene lost 2 bases and the J gene lost 2 bases, with 10 bases spanning the gap. Germline V gene sequence: CDR1 MDHEN, CDR2 SYDVKM. This CDR3 is built from 15 residues. CDR3 sequence (DNA): TGTGCCAGCAGTTTACCCACTGGGGCCTACAATGAGCAGTTCTTC. This sequence encodes CASSLPTGAYNEQFF.

This chain links TRBV5-1 with TRBJ2-6; D is uncertain. The V end lost 2 bases, the J end lost 2 bases, and 8 bases lay between the germline ends. Germline V CDR1 and CDR2: SGHRS, YFSETQ. The CDR3 is 15 amino acids. Here the CDR3 reads CASSLPQPGANVLTF. The CDR3 region has the DNA TGCGCCAGCAGCTTACCCCAGCCTGGGGCCAACGTCCTGACTTTC.

The J gene is TRBJ2-5, the V gene TRBV9, with D maybe TRBD2 (6 bases). Germline lookup yields CDR1 SGDLS and CDR2 YYNGEE. The CDR3 length is 14 residues. Trimming took off 4 bases at V and 5 bases at J, with 15 bases between the two ends. CDR3 protein: CASSRSRGEETQYF. CDR3 in DNA: TGTGCCAGCAGCCGATCGCGGGGAGAGGAGACCCAGTACTTC.

The rearrangement joins TRBV4-1 to TRBJ1-1, with TRBD1 matching 9 bases. CDR3 length equals 14 residues. CDR1 is MGHRA, CDR2 YSYEKL, per germline. V shed 4 bases and J 3 bases; nucleotides not matched to a gene: 3. The CDR3 nucleotides read TGCGCCAGCAGCCCTGACAGGGGGGACACTGAAGCTTTCTTT. Protein sequence: CASSPDRGDTEAFF.

This CDR3 is CASSSPGGTEAFF. The DNA for the CDR3 is TGTGCCAGCAGTTCACCAGGGGGCACTGAAGCTTTCTTT. The V call is TRBV6-6, the J call TRBJ1-1; 7 bases fit TRBD1. Germline V CDR1 and CDR2: MNHNY, SVGAGI (reference sequence). The V segment lost 4 bases and the J segment 4 bases; nucleotides outside the gene matches: 3. The CDR3 totals 13 residues.

This chain uses TRBV9 with TRBJ2-3; D unclear. Trimming took off 1 base at V and 4 bases at J, with 13 bases between the two ends. The CDR3 sequence is 15 residues long. Germline CDR1 reads SGDLS; CDR2 reads YYNGEE. The CDR3 sequence is CASSVTQRAADTQYF. The CDR3 DNA reads as TGTGCCAGCAGCGTAACACAAAGGGCGGCAGATACGCAGTATTTT.

The V call is TRBV20-1, the J call TRBJ2-7; TRBD1 might be the D (6 bases). CDR3 length equals 11 residues. Trimming took 7 bases from V and 6 from J, leaving 13 bases between them. Germline-derived CDR1 and CDR2 are DFQATT and SNEGSKA (reference sequence). The CDR3 is CSGAGVSEQYF. The CDR3 nucleotides read TGCAGTGGGGCAGGGGTATCCGAGCAGTACTTC.

A few counts support this clone. V gene TRBV5-1 combines with J gene TRBJ1-1, with D perhaps TRBD1 (6 bases). The CDR3 spans 16 residues. Germline V gene data show CDR1 as SGHRS and CDR2 as YFSETQ. V lost 0 bases and J 0 bases, leaving 12 bases between the germline ends. The CDR3 region is CASSLEGDRVNTEAFF. CDR3 DNA: TGCGCCAGCAGCTTGGAGGGGGACCGCGTGAACACTGAAGCTTTCTTT.

The chain carries TRBV18 and TRBJ2-1; 7 bases fit TRBD2. Trimming at V came to 0 bases and at J to 5 bases, leaving 1 base not matched to a gene. The CDR3 has 14 residues. Germline CDR1 KGHSH, CDR2 LQKENI. The CDR3 DNA reads TGTGCCAGCTCACCACCGGGACTAAACAATGAGCAGTTCTTC. Protein product: CASSPPGLNNEQFF.

This chain joins TRBV10-3 and TRBJ1-5; 9 nucleotides align to TRBD1. The V gene end was trimmed by 0 bases and the J gene end by 7 bases; junction bases not matched to a gene: 4. CDR3 length: 15 residues. Germline CDR1 is ENHRY and CDR2 is SYGVKD. The CDR3 sequence: CAISESGQGNQPQHF. The CDR3 bases are TGTGCCATCAGTGAGTCGGGACAGGGAAACCAGCCCCAGCATTTT.

V usage is TRBV29-1 and J usage is TRBJ1-2; the match to TRBD1 covers 7 bases. CDR1 is SQVTM, CDR2 ANQGSEA, per germline. V lost 7 bases, J lost 0 bases, and 5 bases stayed unmatched. The CDR3 spans 13 residues. Here the CDR3 DNA reads TGCAGCGCTACAGGGGCGGCTAACTATGGCTACACCTTC. Its protein product is CSATGAANYGYTF. The complete variable domain, with remaining parts taken from reference TRBV29-1 and TRBJ1-2, reads SAVISQKPSRDICQRGTSLTIQCQVDSQVTMMFWYRQQPGQSLTLIATANQGSEATYESGFVIDKFPISRPNLTFSTLTVSNMSPEDSSIYLCSATGAANYGYTFGSGTRLTVV.

The chain carries TRBV18 and TRBJ1-3; TRBD1 agrees at 8 bases. The V gene end was trimmed by 3 bases and the J gene end by 0 bases; junction bases not matched to a gene: 7. The CDR3 length is 17 residues. The germline CDR1 and CDR2 sequences are KGHSH and LQKENI. CDR3 residues: CASSPPGTGGSGNTIYF. The DNA for the CDR3 is TGTGCCAGCTCACCTCCCGGGACAGGTGGCTCTGGAAACACCATATATTTT.

The chain is built from TRBV7-2 and TRBJ2-7, with TRBD1 identical over 8 bases. Germline V CDR1 and CDR2: SGHTA, FQGNSA. This CDR3 spans 15 amino acids. V dropped 5 bases and J dropped 3; count of bases not matched to a gene: 9. CDR3 protein: CASSLSQGAFYEQYF. The CDR3 DNA reads as TGTGCCAGCAGCCTAAGCCAGGGGGCGTTCTACGAGCAGTACTTC. Full variable domain (outside the CDR3, taken from reference TRBV7-2 and TRBJ2-7): GAGVSQSPSNKVTEKGKDVELRCDPISGHTALYWYRQSLGQGLEFLIYFQGNSAPDKSGLPSDRFSAERTGGSVSTLTIQRTQQEDSAVYLCASSLSQGAFYEQYFGPGTRLTVT.

The chain recombines TRBV10-1 with TRBJ2-2, with 7 nucleotides matching TRBD2. Germline lookup yields CDR1 WNHNN and CDR2 SYGVQD (reference sequence). This CDR3 has 15 residues. V was clipped by 2 bases and J by 6 bases; unmatched bases: 6. The CDR3 nucleotides are TGCGCCAGCAGTGAGGGAGGCCGGGGGGCCGGGGAGCTGTTTTTT. Protein product: CASSEGGRGAGELFF.

This CDR3 is CASSLTVDTQYF. For the CDR3, the DNA is TGTGCCAGCAGCTTAACAGTGGATACGCAGTATTTT. The V call is TRBV11-2, the J call TRBJ2-3; D gene unclear. Per germline, CDR1 SGHAT and CDR2 FQNNGV. The germline V and J ends were trimmed by 2 bases and 6 bases, with 6 bases remaining between them. The CDR3 totals 12 residues.

The genes are TRBV5-8 and TRBJ2-2; maybe TRBD2 (5 bases). Trimming cost V 2 bases and J 5 bases, with 10 bases left between them. There are 14 residues in the CDR3. Germline CDR1 reads SGHTS; CDR2 reads YDEGEE. CDR3 amino acids: CASSFRTGTGELFF. CDR3 coding DNA: TGTGCCAGCAGCTTCAGGACTGGAACCGGGGAGCTGTTTTTT.

A word on this clone: Other DNA sequences within the sample encode an identical CDR3. The chain uses TRBV2 and TRBJ1-1; D unclear. CDR1 and CDR2 (germline): SNHLY, FYNNEI. The CDR3 is 13 amino acids. Trimming cost V 2 bases and J 1 base, with 5 bases left between them. CDR3 sequence: CASSELENTEAFF. The DNA for the CDR3 is TGTGCCAGCAGTGAATTGGAGAACACTGAAGCTTTCTTT.

The V gene is TRBV5-4, the J gene TRBJ1-4; D remains ambiguous. Trimming removed 0 bases from V and 3 bases from J, with 6 bases in between. The CDR3 length is 14 residues. Germline CDR1 is SGHNT and CDR2 is YYREEE (reference sequence). CDR3 DNA sequence: TGTGCCAGCAGCTTGGGATCACCTAATGAAAAACTGTTTTTT. This sequence encodes CASSLGSPNEKLFF.